This record concerns one T cell receptor beta chain sequence. This clonotype was counted only a few times. Which antigen it targets is not known. No base-level quality is on record; no much larger clone is a single base apart. PBMCs were isolated by Ficoll-Paque density gradient centrifugation. The record originates from a study of T-cell memory formation after mild COVID-19 (dated by TCRdb to the early 2020s). In the study overall: Most TCR sequence clusters were specific to one of the two donors. T-cell clones expanding and contracting after mild COVID-19 in a couple of donors were tracked by longitudinal TCRalpha and TCRbeta repertoire sequencing. The cohort comprised two young, previously healthy adult volunteers, one female and one male.

The full study reports these points: The second-wave clones that peaked on day 37 were not confirmed to be SARS-CoV-2 specific. From day 15 to 85, contracting clones showed balanced CD4/CD8 phenotypes, whereas a second wave of clones that expanded from day 15 to 37 leaned towards CD4+. Contracting CD4+ clones were located mainly in the CM and EM memory subsets, whereas CD8+ clones were found to be enriched in EMRA. The study included only a couple of mild cases, and larger cohorts that include severe cases with pre-infection samples were judged to be necessary. Some responding clones were detected in pre-infection memory, which suggested that pre-existing cross-reactive memory T cells had joined the SARS-CoV-2 response.

From its cysteine to its phenylalanine, the CDR3 spans 16 amino acids. The kept DNA is CDR3 alone, 48 bases in frame from the first base. V ends up 5 bases short and J 5 bases short, with an unmatched junction base count of 7. CDR1 and CDR2, looked up from the germline V gene, are SGHAT and FQNNGV. The sequencer was an Illumina NovaSeq 6000. TCRalpha and TCRbeta cDNA libraries were built by 5'RACE with constant-segment primers, adding sample barcodes and unique molecular identifiers. Trizol reagent was used to extract RNA from every sample. Amplification of the libraries took two PCR steps, and the second step added a second sample barcode plus Illumina TruSeq adapters. Libraries were sequenced on an Illumina NovaSeq with 2 x 150 bp paired-end reads. As for the authors' bioinformatics: Reads were demultiplexed and collapsed into UMI-guided consensus sequences with migec v1.2.7. Using mixcr v2.1.11, the UMI consensuses were aligned to TRA and TRB V and J templates and assembled into clonotypes. A clonotype was counted as expanded or contracted only when both edgeR and NoisET called the clonotype significant, with the noise models trained on biological replicates. edgeR calls used a false discovery rate-adjusted p below 0.01 and a log2 fold-change threshold of 1. As an exploratory analysis of dynamics, PCA with hierarchical clustering was applied to max-normalized trajectories of the 1000 most abundant clonotypes. Separately sequenced CD4+ and CD8+ repertoires were used to assign a CD4 or CD8 phenotype to each responding clone. TCRdb's own reprocessing of the public reads used fastp at Q25 and MiXCR and kept productive beta chains. Duplicate CDR3 protein sequences are folded into a single record with the most common DNA and genes. TCRdb's processing, not the authors' own work, is the source of the V and J calls. The sample table holds more than 400,000 distinct CDR3 sequences, of which about 18% were seen once. The ten largest clonotypes hold approximately 13% of the sample.

The V and J genes are TRBV11-2 and TRBJ2-5; TRBD2 agrees with 14 junctional bases. The sequenced material came from PBMCs or a T cell subset sorted from them (not recorded which). The sequence was collected from an adult woman who had mild COVID-19 (a few samples of this study predate the infection). The sample titles of this study are shuffled in the database, so cell type and time point are left out; the donor was told from shared clones. The CDR3 region: CASSRLAGGLKETQYF. At the DNA level, the sequence is TGTGCCAGCAGCAGACTAGCGGGAGGGCTAAAGGAGACCCAGTACTTC.